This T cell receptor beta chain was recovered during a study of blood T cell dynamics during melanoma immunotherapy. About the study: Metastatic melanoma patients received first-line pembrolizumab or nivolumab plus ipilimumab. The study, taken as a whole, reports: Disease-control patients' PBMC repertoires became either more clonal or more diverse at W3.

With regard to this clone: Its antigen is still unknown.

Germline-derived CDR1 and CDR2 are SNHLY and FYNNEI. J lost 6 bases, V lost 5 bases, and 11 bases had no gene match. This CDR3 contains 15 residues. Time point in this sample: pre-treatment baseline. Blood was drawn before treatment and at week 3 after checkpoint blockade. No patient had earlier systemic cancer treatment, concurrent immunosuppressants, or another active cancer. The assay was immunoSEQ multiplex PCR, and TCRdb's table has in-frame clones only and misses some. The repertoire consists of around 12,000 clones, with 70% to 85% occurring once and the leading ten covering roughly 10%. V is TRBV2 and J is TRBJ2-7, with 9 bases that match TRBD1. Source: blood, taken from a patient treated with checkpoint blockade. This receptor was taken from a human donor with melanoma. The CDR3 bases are TGTGCCAGCAGTACGGGACAGGGCGAACGTAGCGAGCAGTACTTC. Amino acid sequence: CASSTGQGERSEQYF.